This T cell receptor (beta chain) was observed in a study of response to subunit inactivated influenza vaccine. TCRdb independently ran MiXCR on the RT-PCR reads; one entry per CDR3 protein. In the table there are under 850,000 distinct CDR3 sequences, 15% to 20% of which are singletons. Germline V gene sequence: CDR1 LNHNV, CDR2 YYDKDF (reference sequence). The CDR3 sequence is 16 residues long. Trimming stripped 2 bases from V and 1 base from J, with 13 bases between. The receptor was derived from a man aged 45-65 years who received an inactivated influenza vaccine. This chain uses TRBV15 with TRBJ2-3; D might be TRBD1 (6 bases). The specimen comprised PBMCs from blood, sampled approximately 5 days after vaccination. The CDR3 is CATSRPGVGGTDTQYF. The CDR3 DNA reads TGTGCCACCAGCAGACCAGGGGTTGGGGGCACAGATACGCAGTATTTT.